This T cell receptor (beta chain) comes out of a study of human T cells and chemical hapten exposure. Background on the study: Mostly female, the patients presented with alopecia areata, totalis or universalis.

TCRdb called the RACE reads again in MiXCR, with one record for every CDR3 protein. There are some 330,000 distinct CDR3 sequences in the sample; 5.5% occur only once, and about 8.2% lies in the top ten. This clonotype was detected ten times or more. Time point in this sample: pre-sensitization, week 0. Treatment of the sample: therapeutic diphenylcyclopropenone sensitization with weekly scalp DPC. The CDR3 extends over 15 amino acids. Germline CDR1 SGHTA, CDR2 FQGNSA. V lost 8 bases to trimming and J lost 3 bases, with 19 bases between them. Sequenced material: whole blood, taken in connection with sensitization to the hapten diphenylcyclopropenone (DPC). The gene calls are TRBV7-2 and TRBJ1-2; TRBD1 is a possible D gene (5 bases). This TCR was sampled from a woman in her late teens or twenties with alopecia areata. Some clones in this sample may be carry-over from other donors' samples. CDR3 region: CASPGPFRGDYGYTF. The CDR3 DNA reads as TGTGCCAGCCCCGGTCCTTTTCGGGGGGACTATGGCTACACCTTC.